Each of the 32 T cell receptor beta chains below was sequenced from the same sample in a study of control samples from healthy donors and cancer patients. Assay used: immunoSEQ multiplex PCR; TCRdb lists only in-frame clones, some missing. The sample includes about 170,000 clones, 85% to 95% of them seen just once. Sequencing input: blood. The source is a woman aged 18-29 years in good health.

This rearrangement joins TRBV2 to TRBJ2-5; TRBD1 matches 9 bases. Germline CDR1 reads SNHLY; CDR2 reads FYNNEI. With 8 bases clipped from V and 0 bases from J, the junction kept 4 bases outside the gene matches. The CDR3 length is 14 residues. CDR3 coding DNA: TGTGCCAGCCGACAGGGGGGATACCAAGAGACCCAGTACTTC. As protein: CASRQGGYQETQYF. The whole variable domain, remainder taken from reference TRBV2 and TRBJ2-5, is EPEVTQTPSHQVTQMGQEVILRCVPISNHLYFYWYRQILGQKVEFLVSFYNNEISEKSEIFDDQFSVERPDGSNFTLKIRSTKLEDSAMYFCASRQGGYQETQYFGPGTRLLVL.

The chain employs TRBV5-6 and TRBJ1-2; D gene ambiguous. The CDR3 extends over 13 amino acids. Looked up from germline, CDR1 is SGHDT and CDR2 is YYEEEE. V was shortened by 3 bases and J by 1 base, with 7 bases between the two germline ends. The CDR3 spells CASSSLLNYGYTF. The CDR3 nucleotides read TGTGCCAGCAGCTCCCTTCTTAACTATGGCTACACCTTC.

The V gene is TRBV5-4, the J gene TRBJ1-4; D ambiguous. CDR3 length: 15 residues. Trimming shortened V by 1 base and J by 8 bases, and 15 bases separated the two germline ends. CDR1 is SGHNT, CDR2 YYREEE, per germline (reference sequence). In DNA, the CDR3 is TGTGCCAGCAGCTTGAGGGCAGGCTCGGGCGAAAAACTGTTTTTT. Translation: CASSLRAGSGEKLFF.

The V and J genes are TRBV6-5 and TRBJ2-5; weak D call: TRBD1 (5 bases). V lost 2 bases and J 1 base, leaving 8 bases between the germline ends. This CDR3 is built from 14 residues. Germline V gene sequence: CDR1 MNHEY, CDR2 SVGAGI. CDR3 sequence: CASSYRGPQETQYF. In DNA, the CDR3 is TGTGCCAGCAGTTACAGGGGCCCCCAAGAGACCCAGTACTTC.

The chain has TRBV6-5 and TRBJ1-2; maybe TRBD1 (6 bases). Trimming took 6 bases from V and 6 from J, leaving 11 bases between them. CDR3 length: 12 residues. The germline gives CDR1 MNHEY, CDR2 SVGAGI. The CDR3 DNA reads TGTGCCAGCAGCCGGGGGGCCGATGGCTACACCTTC. Amino acid sequence: CASSRGADGYTF.

The chain's CDR3 is CASSRVGPRGNYGYTF. The CDR3 DNA reads TGTGCCAGCAGCCGTGTGGGCCCACGAGGAAACTATGGCTACACCTTC. The chain has TRBV3-1 (or the pseudogene TRBV3-2) and TRBJ1-2; no firm D call. There are 16 residues in the CDR3. The germline CDR1 and CDR2 sequences are LGHDT and YNNKEL (reference sequence). With 4 bases removed from V and 2 bases from J, the gap between germline ends came to 17 bases.

V gene TRBV5-4 combines with J gene TRBJ2-5, with D possibly being TRBD2 (6 bases). Germline-derived CDR1 and CDR2 are SGHNT and YYREEE (reference sequence). The CDR3 runs to 17 residues. Trimming pared 1 base from V and 6 bases from J, leaving 22 bases between. The CDR3 DNA sequence: TGTGCCAGCAGCTTGATTTTGGGAGGCCGAGGACTACAGACCCAGTACTTC. This gives the protein CASSLILGGRGLQTQYF.

The chain uses TRBV7-9 and TRBJ1-1; D ambiguous. V was clipped by 3 bases and J by 6 bases, with 8 bases between them. The germline V gene has CDR1 SEHNR and CDR2 FQNEAQ (reference sequence). The CDR3 length is 12 residues. The CDR3 DNA follows: TGTGCCAGCAGCTTTTCCATCTCTGAAGCTTTCTTT. This translates into CASSFSISEAFF.

This chain uses TRBV28 with TRBJ2-7; TRBD1 aligns across 7 bases. The CDR3 covers 15 residues. The ends lost 7 bases at V and 4 bases at J; junction bases unmatched: 13. Germline V lookup: CDR1 MDHEN, CDR2 SYDVKM. The chain's CDR3 is CASTSLRDSRYEQYF. In DNA, the CDR3 is TGTGCCAGCACCTCGCTCCGGGACAGCAGATACGAGCAGTACTTC.

The gene calls are TRBV6-2 or TRBV6-3 and TRBJ2-3; D uncertain. Deletions cut 0 bases from V and 2 bases from J, with 9 bases between. CDR3 length: 15 amino acids. Germline V CDR1 and CDR2: MNHEY, SVGEGT. The CDR3, as DNA: TGTGCCAGCAGTTACTCTAAGGAAAACACAGATACGCAGTATTTT. Protein sequence: CASSYSKENTDTQYF.

Concerning this clone itself: The sample contains more than one DNA sequence encoding this CDR3. As DNA, the CDR3 is TGCGCCAGCAGCCAGGCCTCAGGAGCCGGGTCACCCCTCCACTTT. Residues: CASSQASGAGSPLHF. J is TRBJ1-6 and V is TRBV4-1; D gene unclear. Germline values: CDR1 MGHRA, CDR2 YSYEKL. V gave up 3 bases and J gave up 10 bases, with 16 bases separating them. The CDR3 length is 15 residues.

The chain is built from TRBV5-1 and TRBJ2-1; D remains unclear. V was shortened by 4 bases and J by 5 bases, with 19 bases between the two germline ends. This CDR3 region has 16 residues. CDR1 SGHRS and CDR2 YFSETQ come from the germline V gene. The CDR3 DNA reads as TGCGCCAGCAGCCGGATTGACACCCGTAACGACAATGAGCAGTTCTTC. Translating gives CASSRIDTRNDNEQFF.

This chain links TRBV3-1 (or the pseudogene TRBV3-2) with TRBJ1-5; 10 bases map to TRBD1. CDR1 is LGHDT, CDR2 YNNKEL, per germline (reference sequence). The CDR3 covers 16 residues. Losses at the gene ends were 0 bases for V and 4 bases for J; bases not matched to a gene: 3. The CDR3 protein is CASSQDRTGGNQPQHF. The CDR3 DNA is TGTGCCAGCAGCCAAGATAGGACAGGGGGGAATCAGCCCCAGCATTTT.

The V gene is TRBV15, the J gene TRBJ1-6, with 9 positions matching TRBD1. V shed 6 bases, J shed 6 bases, and the junction held 3 bases outside the gene matches. The germline CDR1 and CDR2 sequences are LNHNV and YYDKDF (reference sequence). The CDR3 spans 14 residues. The CDR3 sequence is CATSYRGPNSPLHF. CDR3 DNA sequence: TGTGCCACCAGTTACAGGGGGCCTAATTCACCCCTCCACTTT.

This chain uses TRBV12-5 with TRBJ1-4, with D possibly matching TRBD1 (5 bases). The CDR3 consists of 18 residues. CDR1 and CDR2 from the germline V gene are LGHNT and FRNRAP. The V end lost 3 bases, the J end lost 6 bases, and 23 bases lay between the germline ends. CDR3 bases: TGTGCTAGTGGTTTTTACTCGGGGATCCGGGACTCGGATGAAAAACTGTTTTTT. Its translation: CASGFYSGIRDSDEKLFF.

The chain joins TRBV29-1 to TRBJ1-2; TRBD1 matches 9 bases. Germline V CDR1 and CDR2: SQVTM, ANQGSEA. J lost 7 bases, V lost 0 bases, and 3 bases had no gene match. The CDR3 runs to 13 residues. CDR3 region: CSVEDMDRGGYTF. CDR3 bases: TGCAGCGTTGAAGATATGGACAGGGGTGGCTACACCTTC.

The V gene is TRBV11-2, the J gene TRBJ2-2; D gene unclear. Germline V gene data show CDR1 as SGHAT and CDR2 as FQNNGV. V was cut by 5 bases and J by 3 bases, with 10 bases left in between. CDR3 size: 14 residues. The CDR3 DNA reads as TGTGCCAGCAGCCCATCCTGGGACACCGGGGAGCTGTTTTTT. Its translation is CASSPSWDTGELFF.

CDR3 sequence: CATSSGGPETQYF. As DNA, the CDR3 is TGTGCCACCAGCTCGGGGGGGCCTGAGACCCAGTACTTC. This chain connects TRBV24-1 to TRBJ2-5; 8 bases match TRBD2. The trim removed 7 bases at V and 5 bases at J, leaving 5 bases unmatched. In germline, CDR1 is KGHDR, CDR2 SFDVKD. This CDR3 spans 13 amino acids.

This clone was detected once. CDR3 sequence (DNA): TGTGCCAGCATGTGGTTCTTCGAAGCTTTCTTT. This sequence encodes CASMWFFEAFF. V is TRBV12-3 or TRBV12-4 and J is TRBJ1-1, with D unclear. The CDR3 runs to 11 residues. Trimming took off 7 bases at V and 8 bases at J, with 11 bases between the two ends.

This rearrangement joins TRBV10-2 to TRBJ2-1, with 14 bases identical to TRBD2. The ends lost 2 bases at V and 0 bases at J; junction bases unmatched: 3. CDR1 is WSHSY, CDR2 SAAADI, per germline. The CDR3 contains 18 residues. In nucleotides, the CDR3 is TGCGCCAGCAGTGAGCCTGGACTAGCGGGAGGCTCCTACAATGAGCAGTTCTTC. This gives the protein CASSEPGLAGGSYNEQFF.

CDR3 residues: CASSLDANSPLHF. The CDR3 nucleotides read TGTGCCAGCAGCTTAGATGCGAATTCACCCCTCCACTTT. The rearrangement uses TRBV11-3 and TRBJ1-6; no clear D. Trimming stripped 0 bases from V and 7 bases from J, with 4 bases between. The CDR3 consists of 13 residues. Per germline, CDR1 SGHNT and CDR2 YENEEA.

This chain uses TRBV7-9 with TRBJ2-2; 8 positions match TRBD2. Trimming removed 2 bases from V and 0 bases from J; junction bases left unmatched: 5. The length of the CDR3 is 17 residues. Per the germline V gene, CDR1 is SEHNR and CDR2 is FQNEAQ (reference sequence). The CDR3 coding sequence is TGTGCCAGCAGCTTAAGAGCGGGGGACGCGAACACCGGGGAGCTGTTTTTT. The encoded protein is CASSLRAGDANTGELFF.

The chain links TRBV6-2 or TRBV6-3 to TRBJ1-1; possibly TRBD1 for D (6 bases). In germline, CDR1 is MNHEY, CDR2 SVGEGT. V gave up 2 bases and J gave up 1 base, with 14 bases separating them. CDR3 length: 16 amino acids. The CDR3 loop is CASSYIPGARNTEAFF. Written as DNA, the CDR3 is TGTGCCAGCAGTTACATTCCGGGGGCCCGGAACACTGAAGCTTTCTTT.

V and J are TRBV3-1 (or the pseudogene TRBV3-2) and TRBJ1-1; D might be TRBD1 (5 bases). CDR3 size: 15 residues. Between the trimmed V and J ends, which lost 0 bases and 5 bases, there was a span of 13 bases. Germline loops: CDR1 LGHDT, CDR2 YNNKEL (reference sequence). CDR3 bases: TGTGCCAGCAGCCAAGAGTGTCGGGGGGGGACTGAAGCTTTCTTT. This sequence encodes CASSQECRGGTEAFF.

The V gene is TRBV7-9, the J gene TRBJ2-1; D gene uncertain. Per the germline V gene, CDR1 is SEHNR and CDR2 is FQNEAQ (reference sequence). Trimming cost V 5 bases and J 1 base, with 12 bases left between them. The CDR3 sequence is 15 residues long. In DNA, the CDR3 is TGTGCCAGCAGCCGAGTTGTAGGGTCCTACAATGAGCAGTTCTTC. Amino acids: CASSRVVGSYNEQFF.

The CDR3 protein is CASSLHGEQYF. The CDR3 DNA is TGTGCCAGCAGCCTCCATGGCGAGCAGTACTTC. The V gene is TRBV9, the J gene TRBJ2-7, with no clear D. The germline V gene has CDR1 SGDLS and CDR2 YYNGEE. Trimming took 4 bases from V and 6 from J, leaving 8 bases between them. The length of the CDR3 is 11 residues.

This clone was recorded a few times. The chain has TRBV7-9 and TRBJ2-7; D is possibly TRBD1 (6 bases). Per germline, CDR1 SEHNR and CDR2 FQNEAQ (reference sequence). The CDR3 is made up of 14 amino acids. Trimming shortened V by 5 bases and J by 3 bases, and 14 bases separated the two germline ends. The CDR3 loop reads CASSPTGQFYEQYF. The CDR3 nucleotides read TGTGCCAGCAGCCCCACGGGACAATTCTACGAGCAGTACTTC.

This clone was found once. The chain recombines TRBV7-2 with TRBJ1-1; 7 nucleotides agree with TRBD1. The CDR3 length is 16 residues. Germline-derived CDR1 and CDR2 are SGHTA and FQGNSA. V lost 7 bases, J lost 3 bases, and 14 bases stayed unmatched. For the CDR3, the DNA is TGTGCCAGCACCTTCCAACAAGGGGGCTGGGACACTGAAGCTTTCTTT. Protein sequence: CASTFQQGGWDTEAFF.

This chain connects TRBV2 to TRBJ1-4; maybe TRBD1 (5 bases). Trimming took off 1 base at V and 10 bases at J, with 16 bases between the two ends. The CDR3 sequence is 15 residues long. Germline V lookup: CDR1 SNHLY, CDR2 FYNNEI. DNA for the CDR3: TGTGCCAGCAGTGAAGTAACTTGGGGACTCGGAAAACTGTTTTTT. It codes for CASSEVTWGLGKLFF.

The chain is built from TRBV21-1 and TRBJ1-1; the table's D call of TRBD1 was not tested on the DNA. TRBV21-1 is a known pseudogene. The CDR3 consists of 14 residues. CDR3 amino acids: CASTLTGGPGKAFF. The CDR3 DNA sequence: TGTGCCAGCACCCTCACAGGGGGCCCGGGGAAAGCTTTCTTT.

The rearrangement links TRBV27 to TRBJ1-1, with D unresolved. Germline loops: CDR1 MNHEY, CDR2 SMNVEV (reference sequence). Trimming stripped 4 bases from V and 0 bases from J, with 6 bases between. CDR3 length: 13 residues. CDR3 nucleotides: TGTGCCAGCAGTTGGAAGATGAACACTGAAGCTTTCTTT. The encoded protein is CASSWKMNTEAFF.

The chain uses TRBV4-2 and TRBJ1-2, with D perhaps TRBD1 (5 bases). The CDR3 is 14 residues long. Germline V gene data show CDR1 as LGHNA and CDR2 as YNFKEQ. Trimming shortened V by 2 bases and J by 5 bases, and 12 bases separated the two germline ends. CDR3 DNA sequence: TGTGCCAGCAGCCAAATTGGCAGGGCTTATGGCTACACCTTC. Its translation is CASSQIGRAYGYTF.